This TCR beta chain was profiled in a study of Tregs in tolerant kidney transplant recipients. Produced via immunoSEQ multiplex PCR; TCRdb's table is partial and in-frame only. The repertoire has 100,000 to 150,000 clones, approximately 90% of them found once; the top ten carry more than 0.5%. Unstimulated Tregs (CD4+CD25+CD127-) and CD4+CD25- non-Tregs were sorted from PBMCs. CDR1 SGHRS and CDR2 YFSETQ come from the germline V gene. Trimming pared 4 bases from V and 1 base from J, leaving 14 bases between. The CDR3 has 15 amino acids. This sequence originates from a human donor in good health. Sequences were obtained from CD4+ T cells from blood. The chain combines TRBV5-1 with TRBJ1-1; a weak D match, TRBD1 (5 bases). The chain's CDR3 is CASSPGRESNTEAFF. The CDR3 DNA follows: TGCGCCAGCAGCCCGGGGCGGGAGTCGAACACTGAAGCTTTCTTT.